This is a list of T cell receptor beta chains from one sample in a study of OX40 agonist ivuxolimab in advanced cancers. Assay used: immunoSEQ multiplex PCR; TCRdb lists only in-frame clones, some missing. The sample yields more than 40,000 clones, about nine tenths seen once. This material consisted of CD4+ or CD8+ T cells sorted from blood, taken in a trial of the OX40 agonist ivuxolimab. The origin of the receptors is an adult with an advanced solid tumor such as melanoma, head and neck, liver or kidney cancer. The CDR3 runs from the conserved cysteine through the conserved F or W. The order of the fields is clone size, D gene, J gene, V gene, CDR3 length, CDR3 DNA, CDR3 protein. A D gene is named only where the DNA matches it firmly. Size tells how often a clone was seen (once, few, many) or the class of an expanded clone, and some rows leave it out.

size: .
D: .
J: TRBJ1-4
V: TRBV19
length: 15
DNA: TGTGCCAGTAGTACGGGTCCCCAGGGGTATGAAAAACTGTTTTTT
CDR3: CASSTGPQGYEKLFF

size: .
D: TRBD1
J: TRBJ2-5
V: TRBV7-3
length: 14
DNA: TGTGCCAGCAGCTTAGCGGACAGGGTCGAGACCCAGTACTTC
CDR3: CASSLADRVETQYF

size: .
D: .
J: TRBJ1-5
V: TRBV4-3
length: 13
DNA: TGCGCCAGCAGCCAAGATCGGGTTCAGCCCCAGCATTTT
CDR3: CASSQDRVQPQHF

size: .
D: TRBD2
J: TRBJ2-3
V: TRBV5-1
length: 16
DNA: TGCGCCAGCAGCTTGGGGGGACTAGCCCACACAGATACGCAGTATTTT
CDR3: CASSLGGLAHTDTQYF

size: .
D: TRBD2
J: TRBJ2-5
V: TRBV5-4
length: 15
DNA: TGTGCCAGCAGCGCCCGACTAGCGGACCAAGAGACCCAGTACTTC
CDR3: CASSARLADQETQYF

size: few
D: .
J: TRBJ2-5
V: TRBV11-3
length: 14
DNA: TGTGCCAGCAGCTCGGACGGTGCTCGCGAGACCCAGTACTTC
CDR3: CASSSDGARETQYF

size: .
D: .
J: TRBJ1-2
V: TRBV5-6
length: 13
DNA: TGTGCCAGCAGCTTGGCAGGCGGCTATGGCTACACCTTC
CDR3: CASSLAGGYGYTF

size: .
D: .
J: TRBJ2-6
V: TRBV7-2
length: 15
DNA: TGTGCCAGCAGCTTCTCCCTGTCTGGGGCCAACGTCCTGACTTTC
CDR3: CASSFSLSGANVLTF

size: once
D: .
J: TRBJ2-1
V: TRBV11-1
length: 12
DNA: TGTGCCAGCAGCGCGACGGTAAATGAGCAGTTCTTC
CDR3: CASSATVNEQFF

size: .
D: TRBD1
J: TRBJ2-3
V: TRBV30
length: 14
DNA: TGTGCCTGGAATTCCGGGACAGTTACAGATACGCAGTATTTT
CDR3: CAWNSGTVTDTQYF

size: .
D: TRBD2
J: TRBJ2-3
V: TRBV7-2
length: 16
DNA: TGTGCCAGCAGCATGAAGCGGGGCCTACCCACAGATACGCAGTATTTT
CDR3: CASSMKRGLPTDTQYF

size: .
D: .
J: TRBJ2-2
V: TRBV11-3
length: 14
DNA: TGTGCCAGCAGCCCCAGGGAGTACACCGGGGAGCTGTTTTTT
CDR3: CASSPREYTGELFF

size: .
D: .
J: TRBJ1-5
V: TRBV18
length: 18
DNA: TGTGCCAGCTCACCACAACCAGGGTTAGGGACCAGGAATCAGCCCCAGCATTTT
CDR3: CASSPQPGLGTRNQPQHF

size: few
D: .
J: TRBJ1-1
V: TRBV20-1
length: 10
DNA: TGCAGTGCTCGGACAGAAGAAGCTTTCTTT
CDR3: CSARTEEAFF

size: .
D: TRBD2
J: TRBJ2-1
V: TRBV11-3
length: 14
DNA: TGTGCCAGCGGACTAGGAGTTGTGGGCCATGAGCAGTTCTTC
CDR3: CASGLGVVGHEQFF

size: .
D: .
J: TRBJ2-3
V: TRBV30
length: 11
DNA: TGTGCCTGGATGTTCACAGATACGCAGTATTTT
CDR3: CAWMFTDTQYF

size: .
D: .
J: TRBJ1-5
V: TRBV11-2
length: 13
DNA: TGTGCCAGCAGCTTGCAGGACCCAGGGCCCCAGCATTTT
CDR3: CASSLQDPGPQHF

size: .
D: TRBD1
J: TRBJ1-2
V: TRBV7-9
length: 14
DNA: TGTGCCAGCAGCTTCTTTTCAGGGGGCGATGGCTACACCTTC
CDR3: CASSFFSGGDGYTF

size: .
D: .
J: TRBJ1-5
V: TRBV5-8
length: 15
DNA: TGTGCCAGCAGCCGAAATCGGGGCATACAACAGCCCCAGCATTTT
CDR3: CASSRNRGIQQPQHF

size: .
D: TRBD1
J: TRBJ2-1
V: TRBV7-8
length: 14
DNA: TGTGCCAGCAGCTTTAGACAGGGGGATAATGAGCAGTTCTTC
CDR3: CASSFRQGDNEQFF

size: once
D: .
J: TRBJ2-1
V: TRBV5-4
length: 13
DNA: TGTGCCAGCAGCTTAGGACAGATCAATGAGCAGTTCTTC
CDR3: CASSLGQINEQFF

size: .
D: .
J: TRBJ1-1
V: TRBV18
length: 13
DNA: TGTGCCAGCTCAGGGGCGCTCGACACTGAAGCTTTCTTT
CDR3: CASSGALDTEAFF

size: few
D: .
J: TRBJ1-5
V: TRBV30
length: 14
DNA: TGTGCCTGGAGTGTCGAGTTTCGGGAACAGCCCCAGCATTTT
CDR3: CAWSVEFREQPQHF

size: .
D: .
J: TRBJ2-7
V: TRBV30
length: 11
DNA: TGTGCCTGGAGCTTAGAGTATGAGCAGTACTTC
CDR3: CAWSLEYEQYF

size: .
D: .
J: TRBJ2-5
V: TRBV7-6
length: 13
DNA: TGTGCCAGCAGCTTTAACAGTCAAGAGACCCAGTACTTC
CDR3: CASSFNSQETQYF

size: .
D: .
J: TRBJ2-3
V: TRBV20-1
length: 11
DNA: TGCAGTGCCCTGACAGTTGATACGCAGTATTTT
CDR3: CSALTVDTQYF

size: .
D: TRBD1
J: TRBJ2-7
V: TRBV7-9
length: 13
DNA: TGTGCCAGCAGCCTAGGACAGGGAAAGAGGGAGTACTTC
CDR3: CASSLGQGKREYF

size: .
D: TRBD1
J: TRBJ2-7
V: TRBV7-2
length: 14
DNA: TGTGCCAGCAGCTCAAGACAGGGCTCCTACGAGCAGTACTTC
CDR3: CASSSRQGSYEQYF

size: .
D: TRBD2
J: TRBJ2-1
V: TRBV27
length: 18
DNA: TGTGCCAGCAGTTTAGGCCGATTGGGACTAGCGGGTGACGGTGAGCAGTTCTTC
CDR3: CASSLGRLGLAGDGEQFF

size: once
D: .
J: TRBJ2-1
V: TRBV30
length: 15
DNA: TGTGCCTGGAGTCCCTCGACAGTCTCGAGGAATGAGCAGTTCTTC
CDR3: CAWSPSTVSRNEQFF

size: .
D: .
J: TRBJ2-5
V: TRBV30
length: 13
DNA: TGTGCCTGGAGTGTACGACTAGGAGAGACCCAGTACTTC
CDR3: CAWSVRLGETQYF

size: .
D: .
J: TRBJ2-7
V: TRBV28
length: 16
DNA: TGTGCCAGCAGTTTCTTGTTAGGCAGGGGAGCATACGAGCAGTACTTC
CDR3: CASSFLLGRGAYEQYF

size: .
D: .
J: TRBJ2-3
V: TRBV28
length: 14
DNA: TGTGCCAGCATTTCGGTCTATAGCCCCGATACGCAGTATTTT
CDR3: CASISVYSPDTQYF

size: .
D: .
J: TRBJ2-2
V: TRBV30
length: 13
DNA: TGTGCCTGGAGTCGTAGCGAATCCGGGGAGCTGTTTTTT
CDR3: CAWSRSESGELFF

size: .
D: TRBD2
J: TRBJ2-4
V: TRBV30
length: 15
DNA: TGTGCCTGGAGTGTACTGGGACTAGACGAAAACATTCAGTACTTC
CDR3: CAWSVLGLDENIQYF

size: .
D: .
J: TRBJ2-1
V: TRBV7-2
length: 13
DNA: TGTGCCAGCAGCTTATTTCCCAACAATGAGCAGTTCTTC
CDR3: CASSLFPNNEQFF

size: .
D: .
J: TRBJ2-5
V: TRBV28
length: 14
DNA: TGTGCCAGCAGTTTTTTTCAGGGCCGAGAGACCCAGTACTTC
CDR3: CASSFFQGRETQYF

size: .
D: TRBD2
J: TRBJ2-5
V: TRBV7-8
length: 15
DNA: TGTGCCAGCAGCTCCGGGGGGTTTGAGGGTGAGACCCAGTACTTC
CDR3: CASSSGGFEGETQYF

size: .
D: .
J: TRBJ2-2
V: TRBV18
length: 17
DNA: TGTGCCAGCTCACCACCGAGGACAGCCTTCAACACCGGGGAGCTGTTTTTT
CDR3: CASSPPRTAFNTGELFF

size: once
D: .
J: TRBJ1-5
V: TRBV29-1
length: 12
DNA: TGCAGCGTCTGGGACTCCAATCAGCCCCAGCATTTT
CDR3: CSVWDSNQPQHF

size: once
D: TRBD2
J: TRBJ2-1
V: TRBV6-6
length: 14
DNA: TGTGCCAGCTCCCTGGGAGGGACGTACAATGAGCAGTTCTTC
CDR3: CASSLGGTYNEQFF

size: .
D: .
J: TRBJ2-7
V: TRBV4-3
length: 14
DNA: TGCGCCAGCAGCCAATCTCCTACATCGCAAGAGCAGTACTTC
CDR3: CASSQSPTSQEQYF

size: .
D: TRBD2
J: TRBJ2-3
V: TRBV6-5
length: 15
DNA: TGTGCCAGCAGTTTTGGACTAGCGGGAGAGGATACGCAGTATTTT
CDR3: CASSFGLAGEDTQYF

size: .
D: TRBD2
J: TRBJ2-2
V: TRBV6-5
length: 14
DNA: TGTGCCAGCAGTTACTTCCTTGCGGGAGGGAAGCTGTTTTTT
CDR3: CASSYFLAGGKLFF

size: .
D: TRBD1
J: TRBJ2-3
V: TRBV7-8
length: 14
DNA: TGTGCCAGCAGCTACCGGGACAGGGGGGATACGCAGTATTTT
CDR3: CASSYRDRGDTQYF

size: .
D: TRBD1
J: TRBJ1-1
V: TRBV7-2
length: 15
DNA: TGTGCCAGCAGCTTAAGGACAGGGCTAAGGACTGAAGCTTTCTTT
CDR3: CASSLRTGLRTEAFF

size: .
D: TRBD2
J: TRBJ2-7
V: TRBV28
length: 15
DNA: TGTGCCAGCAGTTTACAGCGGGGGCCGAGGAACGAGCAGTACTTC
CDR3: CASSLQRGPRNEQYF